The clone carrying this T cell receptor beta chain was detected many times. TCRbeta library construction was performed incorporating unique molecular identifiers. In TCRdb, the PCR reads were re-called with MiXCR into one record per CDR3 protein. The table records under 6,500 distinct CDR3 sequences, 15% to 17% of them present only once. The data were obtained in a study of T-cell reconstitution after alpha-beta-depleted transplantation in children. Germline V lookup: CDR1 DFQATT, CDR2 SNEGSKA (reference sequence). After removal of 3 bases from V and 3 bases from J, the junction contained 6 bases not matched to a gene. The CDR3 has 15 residues.

This sequence originates from a patient aged 2-10 years who had a stem cell transplant for inherited bone marrow failure, so the T cells may come from the graft donor. Sequences were derived from PBMCs, mostly from graft donor cells, sampled 180 days after TCRalphabeta/CD19-depleted stem cell transplant. V usage is TRBV20-1 and J usage is TRBJ2-1, with 9 bases identical to TRBD2. The DNA of the CDR3 is TGCAGTGCTAGCAGACTAGCGGTCCTCTACAATGAGCAGTTCTTC. Translating it yields CSASRLAVLYNEQFF.